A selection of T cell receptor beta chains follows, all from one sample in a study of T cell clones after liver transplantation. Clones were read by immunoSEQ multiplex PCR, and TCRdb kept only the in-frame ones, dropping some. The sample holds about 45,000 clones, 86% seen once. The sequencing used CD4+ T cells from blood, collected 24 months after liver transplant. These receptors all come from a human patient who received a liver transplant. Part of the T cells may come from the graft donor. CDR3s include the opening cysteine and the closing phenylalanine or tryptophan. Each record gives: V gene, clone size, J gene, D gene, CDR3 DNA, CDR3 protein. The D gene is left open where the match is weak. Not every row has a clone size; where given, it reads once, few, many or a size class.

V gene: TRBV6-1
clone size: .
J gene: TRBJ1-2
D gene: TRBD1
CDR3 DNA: TGTGCCAGCAGTGAAGCGACAGGGGCGAACTATGGCTACACCTTC
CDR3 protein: CASSEATGANYGYTF

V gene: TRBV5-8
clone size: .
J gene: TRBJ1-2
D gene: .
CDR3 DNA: TGTGCCAGCAGCTTGCCAGGGAGCGCTTCTAACTATGGCTACACCTTC
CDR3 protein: CASSLPGSASNYGYTF

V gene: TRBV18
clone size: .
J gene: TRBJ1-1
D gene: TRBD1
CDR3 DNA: TGTGCCAGCTCCCGCGACAGGGCTAACACTGAAGCTTTCTTT
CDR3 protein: CASSRDRANTEAFF

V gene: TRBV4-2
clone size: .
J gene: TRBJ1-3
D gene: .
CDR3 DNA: TGTGCCAGCAGCCAAGATCCACGGGGCTCTGGAAACACCATATATTTT
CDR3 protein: CASSQDPRGSGNTIYF

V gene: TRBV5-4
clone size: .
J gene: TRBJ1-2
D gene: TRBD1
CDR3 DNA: TGTGCCAGCAGCACCGGACAGGCCTTCTATGGCTACACCTTC
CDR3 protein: CASSTGQAFYGYTF

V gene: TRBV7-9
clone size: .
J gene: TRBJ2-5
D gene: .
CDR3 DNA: TGTGCCAGCAGCTCAGACCGGGACTTACAAGAGACCCAGTACTTC
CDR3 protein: CASSSDRDLQETQYF

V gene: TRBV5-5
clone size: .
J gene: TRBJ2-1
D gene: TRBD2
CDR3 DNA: TGTGCCAGCAGCAGGACGCCTAGCGGGAGGTACAATGAGCAGTTCTTC
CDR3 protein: CASSRTPSGRYNEQFF

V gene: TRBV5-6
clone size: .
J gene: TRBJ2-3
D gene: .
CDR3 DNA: TGTGCCAGCAGCTTGGTTATAGGGCCAGGAAGGACAGATACGCAGTATTTT
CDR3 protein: CASSLVIGPGRTDTQYF

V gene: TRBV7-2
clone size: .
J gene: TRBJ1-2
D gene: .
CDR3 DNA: TGTGCCAGCACCCTAGTACCAGGGACCCTAGCTAACTATGGCTACACCTTC
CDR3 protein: CASTLVPGTLANYGYTF

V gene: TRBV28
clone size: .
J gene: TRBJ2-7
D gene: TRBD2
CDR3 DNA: TGTGCCAGCTGGACTAGCAGGACCTACGAGCAGTACTTC
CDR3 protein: CASWTSRTYEQYF

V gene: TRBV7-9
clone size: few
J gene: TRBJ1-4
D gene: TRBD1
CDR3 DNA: TGTGCCAGCAGCTTAGCGCCGACAGGGAGCGGGGAAAAACTGTTTTTT
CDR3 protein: CASSLAPTGSGEKLFF

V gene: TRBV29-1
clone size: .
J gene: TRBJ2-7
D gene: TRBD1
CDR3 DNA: TGCAGCGTTGTCCCCGGGACAGGGATCTACGAGCAGTACTTC
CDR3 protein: CSVVPGTGIYEQYF

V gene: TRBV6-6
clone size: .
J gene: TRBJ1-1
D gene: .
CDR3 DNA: TGTGCCAGCAGTGAGGGGATTCGGGACACTGAAGCTTTCTTT
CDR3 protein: CASSEGIRDTEAFF

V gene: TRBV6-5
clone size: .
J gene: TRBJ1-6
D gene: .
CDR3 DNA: TGTGCCAGCAGAAACGGGGCAGTCTATAATTCACCCCTCCACTTT
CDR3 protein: CASRNGAVYNSPLHF

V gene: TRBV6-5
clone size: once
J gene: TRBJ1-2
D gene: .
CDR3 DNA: TGTGCCAGCAGCCCAAACCCGGGACGGACTGGCTACACCTTC
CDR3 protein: CASSPNPGRTGYTF

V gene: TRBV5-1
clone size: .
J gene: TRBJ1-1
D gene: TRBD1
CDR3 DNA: TGCGCCAGCAGCCTATCGACAGGGAGTACTGAAGCTTTCTTT
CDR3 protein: CASSLSTGSTEAFF

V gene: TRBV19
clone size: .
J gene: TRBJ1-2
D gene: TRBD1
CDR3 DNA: TGTGCCAGTAGCAAGATCGGACAGGGGGCAGTCTATGGCTACACCTTC
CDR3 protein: CASSKIGQGAVYGYTF

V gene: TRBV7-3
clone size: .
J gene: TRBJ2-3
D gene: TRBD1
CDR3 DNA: TGTGCCAGCAGCTTCTCAGGGGGCTCTAGCACAGATACGCAGTATTTT
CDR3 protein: CASSFSGGSSTDTQYF

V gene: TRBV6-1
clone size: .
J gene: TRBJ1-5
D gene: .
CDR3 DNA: TGTGCCAGCAGTTCCGGGACCCAGCCCCAGCATTTT
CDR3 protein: CASSSGTQPQHF

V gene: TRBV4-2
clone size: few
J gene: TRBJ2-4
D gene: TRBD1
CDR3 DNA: TGTGCCAGCAGCCAACTACAGGGGATGGCCAAAAACATTCAGTACTTC
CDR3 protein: CASSQLQGMAKNIQYF

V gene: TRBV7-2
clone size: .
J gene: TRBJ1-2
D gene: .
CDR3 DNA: TGTGCCAGCAGCTTATCTCTCGGGACCGTTGATGGCTACACCTTC
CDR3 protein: CASSLSLGTVDGYTF

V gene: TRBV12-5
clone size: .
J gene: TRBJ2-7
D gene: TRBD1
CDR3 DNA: TGTGCTAGTGGTTTTTGGGGACAGGGTAGGTCATACGAGCAGTACTTC
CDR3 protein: CASGFWGQGRSYEQYF

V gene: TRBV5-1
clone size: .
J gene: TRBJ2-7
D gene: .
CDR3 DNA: TGCGCCAGCAGCTCGGACCCTCTAGCAAGAGAGCAGTACTTC
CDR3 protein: CASSSDPLAREQYF

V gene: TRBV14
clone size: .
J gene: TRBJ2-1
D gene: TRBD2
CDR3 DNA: TGTGCCAGCAGATCGTCACAGCGGGAGGGCCTGGGTGAGCAGTTCTTC
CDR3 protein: CASRSSQREGLGEQFF

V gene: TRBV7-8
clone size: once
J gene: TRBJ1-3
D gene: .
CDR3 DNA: TGTGCCAGCAGCTCAGCTGGGTCTCGCGGAAACACCATATATTTT
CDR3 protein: CASSSAGSRGNTIYF

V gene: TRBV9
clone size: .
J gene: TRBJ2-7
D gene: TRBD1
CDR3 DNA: TGTGCCAGCAGCCGACAGGGGCGCTTTGAGCAGTACTTC
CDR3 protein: CASSRQGRFEQYF

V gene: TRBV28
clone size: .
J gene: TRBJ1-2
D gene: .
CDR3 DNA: TGTGCCAGCAGTCGCCCGACGGACGTACCAGGCTACACCTTC
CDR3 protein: CASSRPTDVPGYTF

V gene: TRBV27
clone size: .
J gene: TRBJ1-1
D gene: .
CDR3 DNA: TGTGCCAGCAGTCGGAGTAAAGCTTTCTTT
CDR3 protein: CASSRSKAFF

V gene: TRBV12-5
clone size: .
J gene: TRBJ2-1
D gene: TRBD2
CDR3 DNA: TGTGCTAGTGGCCGACCTGGGGGGGCCTACAATGAGCAGTTCTTC
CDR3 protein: CASGRPGGAYNEQFF

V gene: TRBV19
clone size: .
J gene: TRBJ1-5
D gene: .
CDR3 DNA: TGTGCCAGTAGCACAGGGTCTGTGAGCAATCAGCCCCAGCATTTT
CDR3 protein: CASSTGSVSNQPQHF

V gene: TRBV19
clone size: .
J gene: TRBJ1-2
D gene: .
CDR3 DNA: TGTGCCAGTAGTCAGGGAGCGGACGCACTCTATGGCTACACCTTC
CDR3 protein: CASSQGADALYGYTF

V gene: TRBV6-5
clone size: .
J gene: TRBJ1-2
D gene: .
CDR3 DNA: TGTGCCAGCAGTTACCGAGGAGTCAACTATGGCTACACCTTC
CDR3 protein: CASSYRGVNYGYTF

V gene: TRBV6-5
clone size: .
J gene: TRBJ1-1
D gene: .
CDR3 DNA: TGTGCCAGCAGTTACTCGACAGCCATTCAGCCTTTCTTT
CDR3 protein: CASSYSTAIQPFF

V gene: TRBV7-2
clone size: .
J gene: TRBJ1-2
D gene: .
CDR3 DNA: TGTGCCAGCAGCTACAACTTAGGGGGGGCTAACTATGGCTACACCTTC
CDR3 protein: CASSYNLGGANYGYTF

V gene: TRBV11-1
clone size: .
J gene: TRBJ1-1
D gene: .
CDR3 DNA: TGTGCCAGCAGCGTAAGACTGATCAACACTGAAGCTTTCTTT
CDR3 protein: CASSVRLINTEAFF

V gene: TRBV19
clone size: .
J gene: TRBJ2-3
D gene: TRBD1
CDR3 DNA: TGTGCCAGTAGTATCAGGGGGTGGGCCGCAGATACGCAGTATTTT
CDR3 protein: CASSIRGWAADTQYF

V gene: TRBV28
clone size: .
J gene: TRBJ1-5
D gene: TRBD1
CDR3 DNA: TGTGCCAGCAGTGTGACAGGGGAGCGACAGCCCCAGCATTTT
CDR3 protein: CASSVTGERQPQHF

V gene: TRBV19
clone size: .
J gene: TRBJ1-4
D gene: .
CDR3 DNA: TGTGCCAGTAGTATAGTGGGAGAAGGGAAACTGTTTTTT
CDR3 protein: CASSIVGEGKLFF

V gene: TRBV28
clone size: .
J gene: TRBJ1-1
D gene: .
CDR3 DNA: TGTGCCAGCAGCGGTGGGGGTGTGAACACTGAAGCTTTCTTT
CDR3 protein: CASSGGGVNTEAFF

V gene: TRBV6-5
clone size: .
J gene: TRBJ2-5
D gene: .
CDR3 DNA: TGTGCCAGCAGAGAGGACCTAAGAGGGGCCCAGTACTTC
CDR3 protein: CASREDLRGAQYF

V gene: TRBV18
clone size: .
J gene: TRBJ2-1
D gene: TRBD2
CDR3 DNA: TGTGCCAGCTCACCGCCGGGACTAGCGGCTATGGGGGAGTTCTTC
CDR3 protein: CASSPPGLAAMGEFF

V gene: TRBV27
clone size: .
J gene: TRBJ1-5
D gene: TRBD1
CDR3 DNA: TGTGCCAGCAGACGGACTCCGGGACAGGAATCCCATCAGCCCCAGCATTTT
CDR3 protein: CASRRTPGQESHQPQHF

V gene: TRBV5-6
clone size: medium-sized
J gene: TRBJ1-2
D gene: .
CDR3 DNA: TGTGCCAGCAGCCCGACCGGGGCAACTAACTATGGCTACACCTTC
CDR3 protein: CASSPTGATNYGYTF

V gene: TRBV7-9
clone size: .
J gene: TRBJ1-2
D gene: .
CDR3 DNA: TGTGCCAGCAGCCCAGACGGACTCTATGGCTACACCTTC
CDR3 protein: CASSPDGLYGYTF

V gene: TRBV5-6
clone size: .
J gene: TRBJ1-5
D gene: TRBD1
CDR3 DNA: TGTGCCAGCAGCCCCCCGGGACAGGGAATCCCGAATAGCAATCAGCCCCAGCATTTT
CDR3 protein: CASSPPGQGIPNSNQPQHF

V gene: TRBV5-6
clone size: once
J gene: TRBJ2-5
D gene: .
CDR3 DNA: TGTGCCAGCAGCTTGGTAAACAGGGGGGGAGAGACCCAGTACTTC
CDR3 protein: CASSLVNRGGETQYF

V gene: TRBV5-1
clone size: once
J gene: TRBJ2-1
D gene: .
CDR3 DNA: TGCGCCAGCAGCTTGAGGGGGGACTCCTACAATGAGCAGTTCTTC
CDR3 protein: CASSLRGDSYNEQFF